This T cell receptor beta chain came from a study of vaccination effects on CD4 cells after COVID-19. CDR1 and CDR2 from the germline V gene are SEHNR and FQNEAQ (reference sequence). Trimming left V 4 bases short and J 0 bases short, with 9 bases between. The CDR3 covers 15 residues. A note on this clone: Its antigen is as yet unknown.

Before sequencing, viral peptide pools were used by the ViraFEST assay to expand antigen-specific CD4+ T cells. It was after 10 days of culture that CD4+ T cells were isolated. This person caught SARS-CoV-2 sometime from March to December 2020, and PCR testing confirmed the infection. Peptides at about 10 ug/ml and IL-2 at 9.5 to 10 IU/ml were added to approximately 2 million PBMC per well. Clones were sequenced by immunoSEQ multiplex PCR, and TCRdb holds only the in-frame ones, with some missing. There are around 30,000 clones in the sample; 69% occur only once, and 18% lies in the top ten. The V gene is TRBV7-9, the J gene TRBJ2-2; D not resolved. This TCR was sampled from a human donor who had a prior SARS-CoV-2 infection. Source: CD4+ T cells from PBMCs cultured with SARS-CoV-2 spike peptides, taken before COVID-19 vaccination. The CDR3 region has the DNA TGTGCCAGCAGCTCCGTGTACTCGAACACCGGGGAGCTGTTTTTT. This sequence encodes CASSSVYSNTGELFF.